This T cell receptor (beta chain) was identified during a study of shared clonotypes between healthy human individuals. With respect to this clone: This sample includes further DNA sequences coding for the same CDR3.

CDR3 size: 14 residues. In germline, CDR1 is MNHNS, CDR2 SASEGT. The V segment lost 4 bases and the J segment 3 bases; nucleotides outside the gene matches: 2. DNA from unsorted PBMC was sequenced on ten immunoSEQ deep assay plates. Method: immunoSEQ multiplex PCR; TCRdb's copy keeps in-frame clones and lacks some. The sample has 450,000 to 600,000 clones; 75% to 85% are singletons. The sample was PBMCs. This chain links TRBV6-1 with TRBJ2-2, with 7 bases aligning to TRBD1. The clonotype originates from a middle-aged woman in good health. Some clones in this sample may be carry-over from other donors' samples. As DNA, the CDR3 is TGTGCCAGCAGTGCCGGGACAGACACCGGGGAGCTGTTTTTT. This encodes CASSAGTDTGELFF.